This T cell receptor beta chain derives from a study of shared clonotypes between healthy human individuals. Study context: The cohort had two women and three men, ages 18 to 49. General observations from the study: For sorted subsets, rarefaction showed incomplete sequencing despite large depth.

There are 14 residues in the CDR3. V lost 6 bases and J 4 bases, leaving 15 bases between the germline ends. Per germline, CDR1 MNHEY and CDR2 SVGAGI. Every donor was a Caucasian adult from Nashville, Tennessee. Per the original data handling: Sequence data from immunoSEQ were junction-only and lacked quality scores; consequently, filtering differed. Clones were sequenced by immunoSEQ multiplex PCR, and TCRdb holds only the in-frame ones, with some missing. For V, J and clone size, that table is used; D and trimming come from the DNA. The sample consists of 950,000 to 1,300,000 clones, approximately 70% of them appearing once. A word on this clone: Its antigen is unknown.

The sequenced material came from memory CD4+ T cells sorted from blood. Subset noted: CD45RA-negative fraction. The V call is TRBV6-5, the J call TRBJ1-2; no firm D call. The TCR originated in a man between 18 and 35 years old in good health. For the CDR3, the DNA is TGTGCCAGCAGCCCCCGGGAAAGGGTCTATGGCTACACCTTC. It encodes CASSPRERVYGYTF.